This section outlines one TCR beta chain sequence together with its context. Antigen specificity is unknown. The time point here: newly diagnosed, previously untreated cHL patient sample. Sequencing was performed with immunoSEQ multiplex PCR; in TCRdb, only in-frame clones are kept and a portion is missing. The data contain 70,000 or so clones, 93% of them singletons. The CDR3 has 16 amino acids. The V and J ends lost 6 bases and 2 bases, in that order; junction bases with no gene match: 10. Germline V gene data show CDR1 as SNHLY and CDR2 as FYNNEI. The data were taken from a study of PD-1 blockade in classical Hodgkin lymphoma. The study's findings and limits: Although disease activity or prior therapy may be involved, causes of the repertoire differences remain undefined.

The receptor was derived from a human donor with classical Hodgkin lymphoma. V usage is TRBV2 and J usage is TRBJ2-3, with 8 nucleotides matching TRBD2. Sample: peripheral blood mononuclear cells (PBMCs). The CDR3 nucleotides are TGTGCCAGCAGCATCGGACTAGCCTATAACACAGATACGCAGTATTTT. It is translated as CASSIGLAYNTDTQYF.